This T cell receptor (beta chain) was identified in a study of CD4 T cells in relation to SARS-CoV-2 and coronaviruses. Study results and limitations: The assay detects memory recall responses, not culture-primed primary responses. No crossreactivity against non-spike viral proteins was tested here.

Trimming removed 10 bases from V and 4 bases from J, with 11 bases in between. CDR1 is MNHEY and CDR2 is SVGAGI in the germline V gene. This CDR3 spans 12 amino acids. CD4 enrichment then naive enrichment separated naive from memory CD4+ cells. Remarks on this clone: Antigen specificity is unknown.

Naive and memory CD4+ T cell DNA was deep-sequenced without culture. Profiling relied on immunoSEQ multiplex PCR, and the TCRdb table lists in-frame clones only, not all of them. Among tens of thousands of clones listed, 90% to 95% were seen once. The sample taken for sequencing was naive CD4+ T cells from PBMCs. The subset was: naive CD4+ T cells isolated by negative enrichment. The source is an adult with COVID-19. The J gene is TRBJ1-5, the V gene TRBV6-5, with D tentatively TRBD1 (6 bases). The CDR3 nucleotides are TGTGCCACCCGGACAGCGAATCAGCCCCAGCATTTT. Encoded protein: CATRTANQPQHF.